This TCR beta chain is drawn from a study of a mutant IDH1 vaccine in newly diagnosed glioma (dated by TCRdb to about 2021). For the study in its entirety: Patients were given eight vaccinations, in weeks 1, 3, 5, 7, 11, 15, 19 and 23, which matched visits V03 through V10. Peripheral blood was collected at six visits: V03 (baseline), V05, V07, V10, V12 and V13. Of the approximately 35 treated patients, about 62% were male and approximately 40% were female, and a mean age of about 37 years was recorded. Vaccination began 4-6 weeks after radiotherapy alone, or alongside temozolomide cycles in the chemotherapy-containing groups. For exploratory analyses, around 23 treated patients had longitudinal TCRB deep sequencing done wherever samples were available. Prior to enrollment, patients had been given standard therapy consisting of radiotherapy alone, temozolomide alone, or radiochemotherapy with temozolomide, with the combination given to most patients. The study at large found these results: Selection of PBMC samples for TCRB deep sequencing was based on availability. Immune responses induced by the vaccine were seen in about 93% of patients across multiple MHC alleles. Pseudoprogression seemed to be unrelated to changes in the top peripheral T cell clonotypes found by TCRB sequencing. The authors noted that analyses of patient blood samples could not be reproduced because of sample limitations.

A single count supports this clone. Its target antigen remains unknown. No base qualities exist here, and no much larger clone lies one base off it. Libraries were constructed by the immunoSEQ multiplex PCR assay. Rearranged TCR beta chain sequences were amplified using the hsTCRB Kit according to the manufacturer's protocol. An Illumina MiSeq was used to sequence the TCRB libraries. As for the original processing: Demultiplexing, trimming and gene mapping were performed with the kit vendor's proprietary platform. Here the immuneACCESS table is served through TCRdb, limited to in-frame sequences with V and J called. Missing clones are a known gap in these copies; in checked studies unresolved V genes cover under half, and the rest lacks a known reason. V, J and clone size were drawn from that table, and D and trimming were deduced from the DNA. For this sample the table gives some 27,000 clones, of which about four fifths were detected only once. Jointly, the top ten make up 17% of the sample.

The time point label, as the study defines it: week 23, last vaccination. A 20-mer mutant IDH1 peptide at 300 micrograms in Montanide made up each vaccine dose, which was injected subcutaneously together with topical imiquimod. The donors had newly diagnosed IDH1-mutant astrocytomas of WHO grade 3 or 4 that showed loss of nuclear ATRX. The samples were drawn from NOA16, a multicentre, single-arm, open-label phase I trial in Germany that tested a mutant IDH1 peptide vaccine in humans for the first time. The DNeasy Blood and Tissue Kit was used to extract genomic DNA from EDTA blood for TCRB sequencing. The clonotype was recovered from a woman under 40 with glioma. The input for sequencing was PBMCs, taken from a glioma patient whose treatment included an IDH1 peptide vaccine.

DNA sequence: TGCGCCAGCACCCCGAGGGTGGGAAGCTCCTACGAGCAGTACTTC. This is translated as CASTPRVGSSYEQYF. The chain employs TRBV5-1 and TRBJ2-7; the D segment could be TRBD2, given 5 matching bases. The trim is 6 bases for V and 0 bases for J, with a gap of 16 bases between the germline ends. The CDR1 and CDR2 encoded by the germline V gene are SGHRS and YFSETQ. The CDR3 has 15 amino acids, counting the end cysteine and phenylalanine. Kept here is only the CDR3 DNA, which spans 45 bases and is read in frame from base 1.